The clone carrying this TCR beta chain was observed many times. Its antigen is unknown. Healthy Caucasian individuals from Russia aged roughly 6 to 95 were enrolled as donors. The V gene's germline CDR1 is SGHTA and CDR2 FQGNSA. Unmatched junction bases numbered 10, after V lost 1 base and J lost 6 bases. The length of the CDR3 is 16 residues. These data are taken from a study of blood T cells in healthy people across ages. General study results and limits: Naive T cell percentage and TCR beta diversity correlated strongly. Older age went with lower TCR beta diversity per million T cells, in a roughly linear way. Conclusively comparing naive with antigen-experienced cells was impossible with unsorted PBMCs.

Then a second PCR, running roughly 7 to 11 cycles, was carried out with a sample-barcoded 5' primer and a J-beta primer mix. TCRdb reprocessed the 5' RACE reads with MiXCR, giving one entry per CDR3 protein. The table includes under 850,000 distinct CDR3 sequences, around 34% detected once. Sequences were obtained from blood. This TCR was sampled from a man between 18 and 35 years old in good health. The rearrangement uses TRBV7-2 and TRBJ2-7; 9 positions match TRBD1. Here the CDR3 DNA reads TGTGCCAGCAGCTTAGGTGGGACAGGGATTCGGGGCGAGCAGTACTTC. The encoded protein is CASSLGGTGIRGEQYF.